A selection of T cell receptor beta chains follows, all from one sample in a study of CD8+ T cells in alopecia areata. Assay used: immunoSEQ multiplex PCR; TCRdb lists only in-frame clones, some missing. The sample has over 100,000 clones; 53% are singletons. The specimen comprised CD4+ T cells sorted from blood, sampled at week 4, from a patient treated with tofacitinib. Every receptor here comes from a human donor with alopecia areata. Both conserved end residues are part of each CDR3. Fields, in order: D gene, CDR3 length, clone size, V gene, J gene, CDR3 DNA, CDR3 protein. The D gene is left open where the match is weak. A row's size may be missing; if present it is once, few, many or a size class.

d_gene: TRBD1; len: 15; abundance: NA; v_gene: TRBV30; j_gene: TRBJ2-2; CDR3nt: TGTGCCTGGAGGGGACAGTTGCTGAACACCGGGGAGCTGTTTTTT; CDR3aa: CAWRGQLLNTGELFF
d_gene: NA; len: 15; abundance: few; v_gene: TRBV28; j_gene: TRBJ2-4; CDR3nt: TGTGCCAGCAGCCCCCCAGGAGCAGCCAAAAACATTCAGTACTTC; CDR3aa: CASSPPGAAKNIQYF
d_gene: NA; len: 12; abundance: few; v_gene: TRBV2; j_gene: TRBJ2-1; CDR3nt: TGTGCCAGCAGTGAAGGGGGCGATGAGCAGTTCTTC; CDR3aa: CASSEGGDEQFF
d_gene: NA; len: 17; abundance: NA; v_gene: TRBV7-9; j_gene: TRBJ2-3; CDR3nt: TGTGCCAGCAGCTCGTTACCGACCCCTGGGGAGACAGATACGCAGTATTTT; CDR3aa: CASSSLPTPGETDTQYF
d_gene: NA; len: 14; abundance: NA; v_gene: TRBV29-1; j_gene: TRBJ2-1; CDR3nt: TGCAGCGTTGAAAGGGGAGTCGTGGTCAATGAGCAGTTCTTC; CDR3aa: CSVERGVVVNEQFF
d_gene: NA; len: 14; abundance: NA; v_gene: TRBV15; j_gene: TRBJ1-2; CDR3nt: TGTGCCACCAGCGCCGGGGGCGCGGACTATGGCTACACCTTC; CDR3aa: CATSAGGADYGYTF
d_gene: NA; len: 13; abundance: few; v_gene: TRBV10-3; j_gene: TRBJ1-1; CDR3nt: TGTGCCATCAGTGAGTCGAGAGGAACTGAAGCTTTCTTT; CDR3aa: CAISESRGTEAFF
d_gene: TRBD2; len: 13; abundance: NA; v_gene: TRBV29-1; j_gene: TRBJ2-1; CDR3nt: TGCAGCGTTGGACCAGCGGGGGGCAATGAGCAGTTCTTC; CDR3aa: CSVGPAGGNEQFF
d_gene: TRBD1; len: 12; abundance: few; v_gene: TRBV30; j_gene: TRBJ1-1; CDR3nt: TGTGCCTGGAGTTTGGGACAGGGAAAAGCTTTCTTT; CDR3aa: CAWSLGQGKAFF
d_gene: NA; len: 15; abundance: few; v_gene: TRBV11-2; j_gene: TRBJ1-1; CDR3nt: TGTGCCAGCAGCTTAGACAGTCGGGGATACACTGAAGCTTTCTTT; CDR3aa: CASSLDSRGYTEAFF
d_gene: NA; len: 12; abundance: NA; v_gene: TRBV29-1; j_gene: TRBJ1-1; CDR3nt: TGCAGCGTAGGGGTTCGGGACACTGAAGCTTTCTTT; CDR3aa: CSVGVRDTEAFF
d_gene: TRBD2; len: 15; abundance: NA; v_gene: TRBV29-1; j_gene: TRBJ2-3; CDR3nt: TGCAGCGTGACTGCAAGCGGGAGCATGGCAGATACGCAGTATTTT; CDR3aa: CSVTASGSMADTQYF
d_gene: NA; len: 12; abundance: NA; v_gene: TRBV29-1; j_gene: TRBJ2-7; CDR3nt: TGCAGTGGACGGGACAACGCCTACGAGCAGTACTTC; CDR3aa: CSGRDNAYEQYF
d_gene: TRBD1; len: 15; abundance: NA; v_gene: TRBV5-1; j_gene: TRBJ1-2; CDR3nt: TGCGCCAGCAGCGAGGGACAGGGAACAAACTATGGCTACACCTTC; CDR3aa: CASSEGQGTNYGYTF
d_gene: TRBD1; len: 13; abundance: NA; v_gene: TRBV6-5; j_gene: TRBJ2-3; CDR3nt: TGTGCCATCAGCCGAGACAGGGAAGATACGCAGTATTTT; CDR3aa: CAISRDREDTQYF
d_gene: NA; len: 14; abundance: NA; v_gene: TRBV29-1; j_gene: TRBJ2-4; CDR3nt: TGCAGCTTTCGGACCGAGAGAGGCAAAAACATTCAGTACTTC; CDR3aa: CSFRTERGKNIQYF
d_gene: NA; len: 13; abundance: NA; v_gene: TRBV27; j_gene: TRBJ2-7; CDR3nt: TGTGCCAGCAGTCCCTCACCGATCAACGAGCAGTACTTC; CDR3aa: CASSPSPINEQYF
d_gene: NA; len: 15; abundance: NA; v_gene: TRBV30; j_gene: TRBJ2-3; CDR3nt: TGTGCCTGGAGTGGGATTATGGCACGCACAGATACGCAGTATTTT; CDR3aa: CAWSGIMARTDTQYF
d_gene: NA; len: 16; abundance: NA; v_gene: TRBV14; j_gene: TRBJ1-2; CDR3nt: TGTGCCAGCAGCCAAGATCTCGCAGGGGTCAACTATGGCTACACCTTC; CDR3aa: CASSQDLAGVNYGYTF
d_gene: TRBD1; len: 15; abundance: NA; v_gene: TRBV30; j_gene: TRBJ2-7; CDR3nt: TGTGCCTGGAGTGGTAAAGGGACAGGGGCGAACGAGCAGTACTTC; CDR3aa: CAWSGKGTGANEQYF
d_gene: NA; len: 12; abundance: few; v_gene: TRBV6-5; j_gene: TRBJ2-5; CDR3nt: TGTGCCAGCAAGGGCCCCGGGGAGACCCAGTACTTC; CDR3aa: CASKGPGETQYF
d_gene: TRBD1; len: 15; abundance: NA; v_gene: TRBV6-6; j_gene: TRBJ1-2; CDR3nt: TGTGCCAGCAGTTACGGAGGGGGCGCTCCCCCGGGCTACACCTTC; CDR3aa: CASSYGGGAPPGYTF
d_gene: NA; len: 15; abundance: NA; v_gene: TRBV7-9; j_gene: TRBJ2-3; CDR3nt: TGTGCCAGCAGCTTAGCGTGGACCAGCACAGATACGCAGTATTTT; CDR3aa: CASSLAWTSTDTQYF
d_gene: TRBD1; len: 14; abundance: NA; v_gene: TRBV15; j_gene: TRBJ2-2; CDR3nt: TGTGCCACCAGCAGAATGGACAGGGACCGGGAGCTGTTTTTT; CDR3aa: CATSRMDRDRELFF
d_gene: NA; len: 16; abundance: few; v_gene: TRBV7-2; j_gene: TRBJ2-1; CDR3nt: TGTGCCAGCAGCTTAAGGCACGGATCCATATCGGATGAGCAGTTCTTC; CDR3aa: CASSLRHGSISDEQFF
d_gene: NA; len: 14; abundance: NA; v_gene: TRBV30; j_gene: TRBJ1-5; CDR3nt: TGTGCCTGGGGGAACTCGGGACACCAGCAGCCCCAGCATTTT; CDR3aa: CAWGNSGHQQPQHF
d_gene: NA; len: 15; abundance: NA; v_gene: TRBV28; j_gene: TRBJ2-6; CDR3nt: TGTGCCAGCGAAGACGGTGGATCTGGGGCCAACGTCCTGACTTTC; CDR3aa: CASEDGGSGANVLTF